A selection of T cell receptor beta chains follows, all from one sample in a study of human T cells and chemical hapten exposure. In TCRdb, the RACE reads were re-called with MiXCR into one record per CDR3 protein. The sample lists 180,000 or so distinct CDR3 sequences, about 25% occurring once. The sample here was whole blood, taken in connection with sensitization to the hapten diphenylcyclopropenone (DPC). These TCRs come from a woman aged 35 to 49 with alopecia areata. Some clones in this sample may be carry-over from other donors' samples. Each CDR3 is given with its conserved first and last residue. The order of the fields is V gene, J gene, D gene, clone size, CDR3 DNA, CDR3 protein. The D gene is left open where the match is weak. Some rows mark clone size as missing; the rest say once, few, many or name a class of expanded clone.

V: TRBV15; J: TRBJ2-6; D: .; size: many; DNA: TGTGCCACCAGCAGAACAGACTCTGGGGCCAACGTCCTGACTTTC; CDR3: CATSRTDSGANVLTF
V: TRBV29-1; J: TRBJ2-1; D: TRBD2; size: .; DNA: TGCAGCGTGACGCGATGGGGGGGGGACAATGAGCAGTTCTTC; CDR3: CSVTRWGGDNEQFF
V: TRBV6-2/TRBV6-3; J: TRBJ2-5; D: TRBD1; size: .; DNA: TGTGCCAGTAATCCGGGACAGGGGGTAAGAGAGACCCAGTACTTC; CDR3: CASNPGQGVRETQYF
V: TRBV6-5; J: TRBJ1-3; D: TRBD1; size: .; DNA: TGTGCCAGCAGTTACGGCGCAGGGGGTAACTCTGGAAACACCATATATTTT; CDR3: CASSYGAGGNSGNTIYF
V: TRBV7-8; J: TRBJ1-5; D: TRBD1; size: .; DNA: TGTGCCAGCAGCTTAGCGTACGGACAGGGGGCTCTTCGAGATCAGCCCCAGCATTTT; CDR3: CASSLAYGQGALRDQPQHF
V: TRBV9; J: TRBJ2-1; D: TRBD1; size: many; DNA: TGTGCCAGCAGCCCGAGACAGGGACGCTCCTACAATGAGCAGTTCTTC; CDR3: CASSPRQGRSYNEQFF
V: TRBV4-3; J: TRBJ1-2; D: .; size: .; DNA: TGCGCCAGCAGCCAAGATGAGACAGTGAATCGCTACACCTTC; CDR3: CASSQDETVNRYTF
V: TRBV19; J: TRBJ1-5; D: TRBD1; size: .; DNA: TGTGCCAGTACCCTTGACAGGGGTGGCTTCAATCAGCCCCAGCATTTT; CDR3: CASTLDRGGFNQPQHF
V: TRBV29-1; J: TRBJ2-7; D: .; size: .; DNA: TGCAGCGTCGCCGTAGACCGCCTTTTTGGCGAGCAGTACTTC; CDR3: CSVAVDRLFGEQYF
V: TRBV28; J: TRBJ2-7; D: .; size: few; DNA: TGTGCCAGCAGTTTAGCGGGACAGATCTACGAGCAGTACTTC; CDR3: CASSLAGQIYEQYF
V: TRBV7-2; J: TRBJ2-3; D: TRBD2; size: .; DNA: TGTGCCAGCAGCTTAGGTAGCGGGGGGGGGTTAAGCACAGATACGCAGTATTTT; CDR3: CASSLGSGGGLSTDTQYF
V: TRBV6-5; J: TRBJ2-2; D: TRBD1; size: .; DNA: TGTGCCAGCAGTTACTCGAGTGGTGAAAGTTGGACAGGGGGCACCGGGGAGCTGTTTTTT; CDR3: CASSYSSGESWTGGTGELFF
V: TRBV29-1; J: TRBJ2-3; D: TRBD2; size: few; DNA: TGCAGCGTTGATGCGGGAGCTACCACAGATACGCAGTATTTT; CDR3: CSVDAGATTDTQYF
V: TRBV7-2; J: TRBJ2-7; D: TRBD1; size: .; DNA: TGTGCCAGCAGCGTAGGATCCGGGACAGGGGGCAGGCAGCAGTACTTC; CDR3: CASSVGSGTGGRQQYF
V: TRBV28; J: TRBJ1-2; D: TRBD1; size: many; DNA: TGTGCCAGCAGTTTACGAGGGACAGAACACAACTATGGCTACACCTTC; CDR3: CASSLRGTEHNYGYTF
V: TRBV30; J: TRBJ2-3; D: .; size: .; DNA: TGTGCCTGGAGTTCGAGCACAGATACGCAGTATTTT; CDR3: CAWSSSTDTQYF
V: TRBV27; J: TRBJ1-2; D: TRBD1; size: few; DNA: TGTGCCAGCAGTTCCGGGACAGGGGGCGACTACACCTTC; CDR3: CASSSGTGGDYTF
V: TRBV4-1; J: TRBJ2-1; D: .; size: many; DNA: TGCGCCAGCAGCCAAGGTTCTAGTTTCTACAATGAGCAGTTCTTC; CDR3: CASSQGSSFYNEQFF
V: TRBV7-3; J: TRBJ1-2; D: .; size: .; DNA: TGTGCCAGCAGCCCCTTTCGGGGGGCGCTTGGCTACACCTTC; CDR3: CASSPFRGALGYTF
V: TRBV24-1; J: TRBJ1-2; D: .; size: .; DNA: TGTGCCACCAGTGATGACCCCAAGGTGGGGGGCTACACCTTC; CDR3: CATSDDPKVGGYTF
V: TRBV20-1; J: TRBJ2-5; D: TRBD2; size: few; DNA: TGCAGTGCTTCCCGACTAGCGGGAGTCGGAGAGACCCAGTACTTC; CDR3: CSASRLAGVGETQYF
V: TRBV27; J: TRBJ2-3; D: TRBD2; size: .; DNA: TGTGCCAGTAGGCTAGCGGGAGTAGATACGCAGTATTTT; CDR3: CASRLAGVDTQYF
V: TRBV6-2/TRBV6-3; J: TRBJ1-1; D: TRBD1; size: .; DNA: TGTGCCAGCAGAACCCGGGACAGGGCCCCCACTGAAGCTTTCTTT; CDR3: CASRTRDRAPTEAFF
V: TRBV20-1; J: TRBJ2-4; D: .; size: .; DNA: TGCAGTCCCCAGCCCGCTAGCCGATTAGCCAAAAACATTCAGTACTTC; CDR3: CSPQPASRLAKNIQYF
V: TRBV20-1; J: TRBJ2-6; D: .; size: many; DNA: TGCAGTGCGCCGGTGGGGTTGCCTGGGGCCAACGTCCTGACTTTC; CDR3: CSAPVGLPGANVLTF
V: TRBV4-3; J: TRBJ1-2; D: .; size: once; DNA: TGCGCCAGCAGCCAAGATCGCGAGGCTAACTATGGCTACACCTTC; CDR3: CASSQDREANYGYTF
V: TRBV10-3; J: TRBJ2-5; D: TRBD2; size: many; DNA: TGTGCCATCAGTGAGTCCGGACTAGCGGGAGAGACCCAGTACTTC; CDR3: CAISESGLAGETQYF
V: TRBV7-2; J: TRBJ2-5; D: TRBD2; size: .; DNA: TGTGCCAGCAGCGCCGCAGGACTAGCCGAGACCCAGTACTTC; CDR3: CASSAAGLAETQYF
V: TRBV6-2/TRBV6-3; J: TRBJ2-2; D: .; size: .; DNA: TGTGCCAGCAGTCAAACCCAACGGACCGGGGAGCTGTTTTTT; CDR3: CASSQTQRTGELFF
V: TRBV5-4; J: TRBJ2-1; D: TRBD1; size: few; DNA: TGTGCCAGCAGGCGGACAGGACTGGACAATGAGCAGTTCTTC; CDR3: CASRRTGLDNEQFF
V: TRBV7-2; J: TRBJ2-1; D: .; size: .; DNA: TGTGCCAGCAGCTTAGTCCCCGGGAGCTCCAATGAGCAGTTCTTC; CDR3: CASSLVPGSSNEQFF
V: TRBV7-2; J: TRBJ2-3; D: .; size: .; DNA: TGTGCCAGCAGCTTAGAACAGGGAAAGAGGGCAGATACGCAGTATTTT; CDR3: CASSLEQGKRADTQYF
V: TRBV7-2; J: TRBJ2-5; D: .; size: .; DNA: TGTGCCAGCAGCCGGCTAGCGATGGATCAAGAGACCCAGTACTTC; CDR3: CASSRLAMDQETQYF
V: TRBV7-2; J: TRBJ2-1; D: TRBD2; size: .; DNA: TGTGCCAGCAGCCCCCGGACTAGCGGAGTGGCCTACAATGAGCAGTTCTTC; CDR3: CASSPRTSGVAYNEQFF
V: TRBV29-1; J: TRBJ2-3; D: .; size: .; DNA: TGCAGCGTTGAAGGAGGGCCTGTCAGCAGAGATACGCAGTATTTT; CDR3: CSVEGGPVSRDTQYF
V: TRBV7-9; J: TRBJ2-5; D: TRBD2; size: .; DNA: TGTGCCAGCAGCTTAAGCCTAGCGGGAGGCCATGAGACCCAGTACTTC; CDR3: CASSLSLAGGHETQYF
V: TRBV6-6; J: TRBJ2-5; D: .; size: few; DNA: TGTGCCAGCAGGCCTACAGGGAAGGAGACCCAGTACTTC; CDR3: CASRPTGKETQYF
V: TRBV29-1; J: TRBJ2-1; D: TRBD2; size: .; DNA: TGCAGCGTAGTTAGACTAGCGGGAGATGGGAATGAGCAGTTCTTC; CDR3: CSVVRLAGDGNEQFF
V: TRBV12-3/TRBV12-4; J: TRBJ1-1; D: .; size: .; DNA: TGTGCCAGCAGTTCAGGGATTTTCGATGAAGCTTTCTTT; CDR3: CASSSGIFDEAFF
V: TRBV20-1; J: TRBJ2-7; D: TRBD2; size: few; DNA: TGCAGTGCTAGCCTCGGCGGGGGGCTATCCTACGAGCAGTACTTC; CDR3: CSASLGGGLSYEQYF
V: TRBV6-5; J: TRBJ2-7; D: TRBD1; size: .; DNA: TGTGCCAGCAGACCTCGACAGGGTTTCTACGAGCAGTACTTC; CDR3: CASRPRQGFYEQYF
V: TRBV6-2/TRBV6-3; J: TRBJ1-4; D: .; size: few; DNA: TGTGCCAGCAGTTACTCGATGAAGGGGCTTGAAAAACTGTTTTTT; CDR3: CASSYSMKGLEKLFF
V: TRBV20-1; J: TRBJ1-2; D: .; size: few; DNA: TGCAGTGTAGGGGGGGGCGATGGCTACACCTTC; CDR3: CSVGGGDGYTF
V: TRBV10-3; J: TRBJ1-5; D: .; size: .; DNA: TGTGCCATCAGTGGACACAGTGGCAATCAGCCCCAGCATTTT; CDR3: CAISGHSGNQPQHF
V: TRBV12-3/TRBV12-4; J: TRBJ1-5; D: .; size: .; DNA: TGTGCCAGCAGTCCAGGGTCACAGCCCCAGCATTTT; CDR3: CASSPGSQPQHF
V: TRBV6-2/TRBV6-3; J: TRBJ2-1; D: TRBD2; size: few; DNA: TGTGCCAGCACCTTAGGACTAGCGGCATTTCGGTCCTACAATGAGCAGTTCTTC; CDR3: CASTLGLAAFRSYNEQFF
V: TRBV29-1; J: TRBJ1-1; D: .; size: many; DNA: TGCAGCGTTGTGCAAACTCCGAACACTGAAGCTTTCTTT; CDR3: CSVVQTPNTEAFF
V: TRBV7-3; J: TRBJ2-2; D: .; size: .; DNA: TGTGCCAGCAGCCTAGCGGCCAGGGGCACCGGGGAGCTGTTTTTT; CDR3: CASSLAARGTGELFF
V: TRBV7-9; J: TRBJ1-5; D: .; size: few; DNA: TGTGCCAGCAGTCGAGATGGGGGTTTCGAGCCCCAGCATTTT; CDR3: CASSRDGGFEPQHF